A single sample is the source of the 27 T cell receptor beta chains below, sequenced in a study of beta chain features in type 1 diabetes. The authors reverse transcribed all of the isolated RNA, so sequencing captured expressed TCRB transcripts. The repertoire was sequenced with immunoSEQ multiplex PCR; TCRdb's copy has only in-frame clones and lacks some. The sample lists fewer than 350,000 clones; about 20% were seen once. Sequencing was done on a sample of naive CD4+ T cells from blood. Source of these receptors: a woman aged 18-29 years in good health.

This clone has a handful of counts. This chain links TRBV9 with TRBJ2-7; tentative D call: TRBD1 (5 bases). This CDR3 contains 14 residues. Trimming took 4 bases from V and 2 from J, leaving 13 bases between them. Germline CDR1 reads SGDLS; CDR2 reads YYNGEE. The CDR3 sequence is CASSITDRPYEQYF. In nucleotides, the CDR3 is TGTGCCAGCAGCATCACCGACAGACCCTACGAGCAGTACTTC.

The chain carries TRBV6-5 and TRBJ1-5; 9 bases line up with TRBD1. The CDR3 is 15 amino acids. The junction had 11 bases not matched to a gene; V was cut back by 9 bases and J by 5 bases. Germline values: CDR1 MNHEY, CDR2 SVGAGI. CDR3 sequence: CASVFGQGKDQPQHF. CDR3 DNA: TGTGCCAGTGTCTTCGGACAGGGGAAGGATCAGCCCCAGCATTTT.

The table lists this clone with a few counts. V gene TRBV4-1 combines with J gene TRBJ2-1; the D gene is possibly TRBD2 (5 bases). The CDR3 has 17 residues. V was clipped by 1 base and J by 1 base, with 14 bases between them. CDR1 and CDR2 (germline): MGHRA, YSYEKL. The CDR3 here is CASSQVEVSMSYNEQFF. The CDR3 DNA sequence: TGCGCCAGCAGCCAAGTGGAGGTTTCTATGTCCTACAATGAGCAGTTCTTC.

The chain uses TRBV5-1 and TRBJ1-2, with D tentatively TRBD1 (5 bases). Germline CDR1 SGHRS, CDR2 YFSETQ. There are 14 residues in the CDR3. The V and J ends lost 5 bases and 4 bases respectively, with 15 bases between them. CDR3 loop: CASRPGDSSYGYTF. DNA for the CDR3: TGCGCCAGCAGACCCGGCGACAGCAGCTATGGCTACACCTTC.

The CDR3 spells CASSLELAGDSGANVLTF. CDR3 sequence (DNA): TGTGCCAGCAGCTTAGAACTAGCGGGGGACTCTGGGGCCAACGTCCTGACTTTC. The chain links TRBV7-8 to TRBJ2-6; 11 nucleotides match TRBD2. V shed 1 base, J shed 0 bases, and the junction held 2 bases outside the gene matches. The CDR3 has 18 residues. The germline V gene has CDR1 SGHVS and CDR2 FQNEAQ.

V and J are TRBV4-1 and TRBJ2-7; 10 bases match TRBD1. Germline CDR1 and CDR2: MGHRA and YSYEKL. The CDR3 is 15 residues long. V lost 3 bases and J lost 5; bases outside the gene matches: 7. The CDR3 protein is CASSQQAGTGDEQYF. The CDR3 nucleotides read TGCGCCAGCAGCCAGCAAGCCGGGACAGGGGACGAGCAGTACTTC.

This chain uses TRBV5-1 with TRBJ1-2, with D perhaps matching TRBD1 (6 bases). Per the germline V gene, CDR1 is SGHRS and CDR2 is YFSETQ. The CDR3 is 15 amino acids. V was shortened by 6 bases and J by 4 bases, with 19 bases between the two germline ends. For the CDR3, the DNA is TGCGCCAGCACCCCGGGCGGGGGGCTCGGCTATGGCTACACCTTC. Residues: CASTPGGGLGYGYTF.

This clone turned up a few times. V is TRBV29-1 and J is TRBJ1-2, with D unresolved. V shed 4 bases and J shed 4 bases, with 25 bases lying between them. This CDR3 comprises 17 residues. Germline CDR1 SQVTM, CDR2 ANQGSEA. This chain's CDR3 is CSVAIVVADSLGYGYTF. CDR3 DNA: TGCAGCGTTGCGATTGTAGTGGCCGACTCCCTAGGCTATGGCTACACCTTC.

The V call is TRBV30, the J call TRBJ1-6; the D gene is possibly TRBD1 (6 bases). Germline assignment: CDR1 GTSNPN and CDR2 SVGIG (reference sequence). Trimming took 4 bases from V and 8 from J, leaving 18 bases between them. The CDR3 runs to 15 residues. CDR3 region: CAWTTLGGRDSPLHF. CDR3 coding DNA: TGTGCCTGGACAACCCTTGGGGGCCGGGATTCACCCCTCCACTTT.

The chain couples TRBV29-1 to TRBJ2-5, with a weak D call TRBD2 (6 bases). Between the trimmed V and J ends, which lost 4 bases and 1 base, there was a span of 10 bases. CDR1 and CDR2 from the germline V gene are SQVTM and ANQGSEA. The CDR3 loop spans 13 amino acids. The CDR3 spells CSVGWGLQETQYF. CDR3 coding DNA: TGCAGCGTTGGGTGGGGACTCCAAGAGACCCAGTACTTC.

This clone occurred a few times. V and J are TRBV30 and TRBJ2-1; D is possibly TRBD1 (5 bases). Per germline, CDR1 GTSNPN and CDR2 SVGIG (reference sequence). This CDR3 has 13 amino acids. Trimming removed 2 bases at V and 6 bases at J, with 11 bases between. This CDR3 is CAWSSRVGNEQFF. CDR3 DNA: TGTGCCTGGAGTTCCAGGGTGGGCAATGAGCAGTTCTTC. The whole variable domain, filled in from reference TRBV30 and TRBJ2-1, reads SQTIHQWPATLVQPVGSPLSLECTVEGTSNPNLYWYRQAAGRGLQLLFYSVGIGQISSEVPQNLSASRPQDRQFILSSKKLLLSDSGFYLCAWSSRVGNEQFFGPGTRLTVL.

This clone was counted a single time. The chain links TRBV5-1 to TRBJ1-3, with TRBD1 matching over 7 bases. With 4 bases clipped from V and 4 bases from J, the junction kept 8 bases outside the gene matches. Looked up from germline, CDR1 is SGHRS and CDR2 is YFSETQ. This CDR3 region has 15 residues. CDR3 sequence: CASSTGQEGGNTIYF. The DNA of the CDR3 is TGCGCCAGCAGCACCGGACAGGAGGGCGGAAACACCATATATTTT.

The gene calls are TRBV7-2 and TRBJ2-7; 7 bases align to TRBD2. The V gene's germline CDR1 is SGHTA and CDR2 FQGNSA. Unmatched junction bases numbered 3, after V lost 1 base and J lost 0 bases. The CDR3 spans 15 residues. In DNA, the CDR3 is TGTGCCAGCAGCTTAGTGACTAGCTTCTCCTACGAGCAGTACTTC. This encodes CASSLVTSFSYEQYF.

In its sample, this clone was seen a few times. The chain has TRBV5-1 and TRBJ2-5; 8 nucleotides align to TRBD2. CDR3 length equals 13 residues. V was pared by 7 bases and J by 4 bases, with 6 bases of the junction left unmatched. The V gene's germline CDR1 is SGHRS and CDR2 YFSETQ. The CDR3 region has the DNA TGCGCCAGCGTCCCCCGGGGGGGAGAGACCCAGTACTTC. Translation gives CASVPRGGETQYF.

This clone was picked up a small number of times. The V call is TRBV29-1, the J call TRBJ2-7; D uncertain. The V gene lost 3 bases and the J gene lost 3 bases, with 9 bases spanning the gap. The length of the CDR3 is 12 residues. Germline V gene lookup returns CDR1 SQVTM and CDR2 ANQGSEA. In DNA form, the CDR3 reads TGCAGCGTTGACGTCGCCGGCTACGAGCAGTACTTC. Its translation: CSVDVAGYEQYF.

The V and J genes are TRBV10-3 and TRBJ2-1; 9 bases match TRBD2. The trim removed 10 bases at V and 6 bases at J, leaving 13 bases unmatched. Germline V lookup: CDR1 ENHRY, CDR2 SYGVKD. The CDR3 has 15 amino acids. The CDR3 protein is CATGLRVAGANEQFF. CDR3 bases: TGTGCCACTGGCCTACGGGTAGCGGGGGCCAATGAGCAGTTCTTC.

The chain has TRBV23-1 and TRBJ1-6; 9 nucleotides agree with TRBD1. TRBV23-1 is sorted into the ORF group, with uncertain function. V lost 4 bases, J lost 7 bases, and 2 bases stayed unmatched. This CDR3 has 14 amino acids. The CDR3 here is CASSPDRGNSPLHF. CDR3 DNA sequence: TGCGCCAGCAGTCCGGACAGGGGAAATTCACCCCTCCACTTT.

This clone was observed a handful of times. The chain carries TRBV7-2 and TRBJ2-2; the match to TRBD2 covers 7 bases. This CDR3 region has 16 residues. Germline V gene data show CDR1 as SGHTA and CDR2 as FQGNSA. The J segment lost 8 bases and the V segment lost 5 bases, leaving 14 bases of the junction unmatched. CDR3 sequence (DNA): TGTGCCAGCAGCGGGGGGGACCTAGTCCGCTTTGGGGAGCTGTTTTTT. This encodes CASSGGDLVRFGELFF.

This clone was seen only a few times. One end of the junction fails to match germline, which may point to a read error. The rearrangement links TRBV30 to TRBJ2-3; weak D call: TRBD2 (6 bases). This CDR3 comprises 13 residues. Per the germline V gene, CDR1 is GTSNPN and CDR2 is SVGIG (reference sequence). The CDR3 protein is CAWSVRVGGTPLF. The DNA of the CDR3 is TGTGCCTGGAGTGTAAGGGTTGGGGGGACGCCCCTTTTT.

This clone has a handful of counts. The chain carries TRBV13 and TRBJ1-1, with a possible D match to TRBD1 (6 bases). CDR1 is PRHDT and CDR2 is FYEKMQ in the germline V gene (reference sequence). V lost 3 bases to trimming and J lost 5 bases, with 7 bases between them. CDR3 size: 12 residues. The CDR3 DNA reads TGTGCCAGCAGCTTCAGGGGTACTGAAGCTTTCTTT. Translated, it gives CASSFRGTEAFF.

The V gene is TRBV2, the J gene TRBJ1-5; possibly TRBD1 for D (5 bases). The CDR3 is 16 amino acids. V lost 7 bases and J lost 1, with 17 bases in between. CDR1 and CDR2 from the germline V gene are SNHLY and FYNNEI. In DNA form, the CDR3 reads TGTGCCAGCACCCGAATCCGCGGGGGAAGCAATCAGCCCCAGCATTTT. Translation: CASTRIRGGSNQPQHF.

J is TRBJ1-2 and V is TRBV4-1; TRBD1 matches at 7 bases. The V segment lost 1 base and the J segment 5 bases; nucleotides outside the gene matches: 13. This CDR3 is built from 17 residues. Germline assignment: CDR1 MGHRA and CDR2 YSYEKL. The CDR3 bases are TGCGCCAGCAGCCAAGTGGTACGTCAGGGGGACCGATATGGCTACACCTTC. Translation gives CASSQVVRQGDRYGYTF.

This chain links TRBV2 with TRBJ2-1; D is unclear. The germline V gene encodes CDR1 SNHLY and CDR2 FYNNEI. The CDR3 consists of 11 residues. V shed 7 bases and J shed 12 bases, with 13 bases lying between them. DNA of the CDR3: TGTGCCAGCATGAAGGAGATGGGGCAGTTCTTC. Its protein product is CASMKEMGQFF. The whole variable domain, remainder taken from reference TRBV2 and TRBJ2-1, is EPEVTQTPSHQVTQMGQEVILRCVPISNHLYFYWYRQILGQKVEFLVSFYNNEISEKSEIFDDQFSVERPDGSNFTLKIRSTKLEDSAMYFCASMKEMGQFFGPGTRLTVL.

This clone showed up just a few times. The chain links TRBV19 to TRBJ2-2; D not resolved. This CDR3 region has 15 residues. Germline V gene sequence: CDR1 LNHDA, CDR2 SQIVND (reference sequence). V gave up 6 bases and J gave up 5 bases, with 16 bases separating them. The chain's CDR3 is CASRAQERWTGELFF. Here the CDR3 DNA reads TGTGCCAGTAGGGCTCAGGAAAGGTGGACCGGGGAGCTGTTTTTT.

This clone was seen a few times. J is TRBJ2-7 and V is TRBV30; the D is unclear. Looked up from germline, CDR1 is GTSNPN and CDR2 is SVGIG (reference sequence). This CDR3 has 14 residues. Trimming took 3 bases from V and 2 from J, leaving 14 bases between them. The CDR3 region is CAWRPDSWAYEQYF. DNA for the CDR3: TGTGCCTGGAGACCCGACTCCTGGGCCTACGAGCAGTACTTC.

This clone has only a few counts. J is TRBJ2-5 and V is TRBV7-3; D call uncertain. Germline V gene sequence: CDR1 SGHTA, CDR2 FQGTGA. V shed 2 bases and J shed 5 bases, with 9 bases lying between them. CDR3 length: 13 residues. CDR3 in DNA: TGTGCCAGCAGCTTATCGTTGGGCGAGACCCAGTACTTC. The encoded protein is CASSLSLGETQYF.

The genes are TRBV29-1 and TRBJ1-1; 9 nucleotides align to TRBD1. The CDR3 is 14 amino acids. The V segment lost 5 bases and the J segment 4 bases; nucleotides outside the gene matches: 8. In germline, CDR1 is SQVTM, CDR2 ANQGSEA. The CDR3 bases are TGCAGCGTTCTAAAACAGGGGGCCGGCACTGAAGCTTTCTTT. Residues: CSVLKQGAGTEAFF.